The clone carrying this TCR beta chain was seen once. As handled by the study authors: Amplification from reference gene primers served as the basis for estimated nucleated cell counts. Clones were read by immunoSEQ multiplex PCR, and TCRdb kept only the in-frame ones, dropping some. The V and J calls and the clone size are those of that table, but D and trimming were determined from the DNA. The sample has 95,000 to 120,000 clones, around 85% seen once; the top ten hold 5.5%. The V and J ends lost 3 bases and 3 bases respectively, with 15 bases between them. There are 16 residues in the CDR3. The germline gives CDR1 KGHDR, CDR2 SFDVKD. This record belongs to a study of blood T cell repertoires in COVID-19. Study-wide background: Samples came from the United States, Italy and Spain, spanning acute and convalescent COVID-19. In each case, the material was cDNA or gDNA derived from T cells, B-cell-depleted T cells, or PBMCs.

The rearrangement joins TRBV24-1 to TRBJ2-3, with D maybe TRBD1 (5 bases). The TCR originated in a woman between 55 and 75 years old with COVID-19, enrolled during active disease. Material for sequencing was peripheral blood. The CDR3 spells CATSDGALDGTDTQYF. The CDR3 coding sequence is TGTGCCACCAGTGATGGGGCTTTAGATGGGACAGATACGCAGTATTTT.